This T cell receptor beta chain was profiled in a study of beta chain features in type 1 diabetes. Sorted populations were all over 98% pure. TCRB transcripts that were expressed got sequenced, as all of the isolated RNA had been reverse transcribed. TCRdb's table, derived via immunoSEQ multiplex PCR, lists solely in-frame clones and lacks some. Of 100,000 to 150,000 clones listed, around a sixth are singletons. Details on this clone: No antigen is known for it.

Broader study findings: The naive, central memory and Treg TCRB repertoires looked more alike in patients than they did in healthy donors. Junctions at VDJ sites from type 1 diabetes patients had fewer insertions and more deletions. A moderate, significant TCRB CDR3 shortening appeared in type 1 diabetes across four CD4+ subsets.

Sequencing was carried out using central memory CD4+ T cells from blood. The receptor comes from a man between 18 and 29 years old with type 1 diabetes.

CDR3 region: CASRQASTDTQYF. DNA for the CDR3: TGTGCCAGCAGACAGGCTAGCACAGATACGCAGTATTTT. This chain uses TRBV7-2 with TRBJ2-3, with D possibly TRBD1 on 5 matching bases. Between the trimmed V and J ends, which lost 6 bases and 0 bases, there was a span of 7 bases. Germline V CDR1 and CDR2: SGHTA, FQGNSA. The CDR3 covers 13 residues.